The 27 T cell receptor beta chains given below trace back to one sample, sequenced in a study of T cells in Graves' hyperthyroidism and ophthalmopathy. The CDR3 regions of TCR beta were amplified from RNA transcripts. An initial round of RT-PCR targeting the TCR CDR3 relied on the HTBI primer set. Each CDR3 protein gets one entry after TCRdb re-called the multiplex PCR reads with MiXCR. Seen here are about 400,000 distinct CDR3 sequences, 25% observed once, and the top ten hold more than 60%. Sample: blood. Source of these receptors: a man aged 50-59 years with Graves' hyperthyroidism.

The chain couples TRBV19 to TRBJ2-7; TRBD2 matches 9 bases. Trimming at V came to 7 bases and at J to 2 bases, leaving 12 bases not matched to a gene. Germline V gives CDR1 LNHDA, CDR2 SQIVND (reference sequence). The CDR3 is 16 amino acids. The CDR3 nucleotides are TGTGCCAGTAATCCCCGGGGGCTAGCGGGAACCTACGAGCAGTACTTC. It codes for CASNPRGLAGTYEQYF.

At least ten counts were recorded for this clonotype. The genes are TRBV2 and TRBJ2-7, with 12 bases matching TRBD1. Germline V gene lookup returns CDR1 SNHLY and CDR2 FYNNEI. Unmatched junction bases numbered 8, after V lost 10 bases and J lost 4 bases. CDR3 length equals 14 residues. The CDR3 loop reads CATMGQGASYEQYF. CDR3 bases: TGTGCCACTATGGGACAGGGGGCTTCGTACGAGCAGTACTTC.

Of note for this clonotype: One base away lies a much larger clone, so this may be a sequencing read error. V is TRBV12-3 or TRBV12-4 and J is TRBJ2-7, with D maybe TRBD1 (6 bases). This CDR3 has 12 residues. In nucleotides, the CDR3 is TGTGCCAGCAGCGAGGGGGTCCACGAGCGGTACTTC. Encoded protein: CASSEGVHERYF.

Ten or more counts support this clonotype. This sequence joins TRBV18 and TRBJ1-5; D uncertain. Germline V gene data show CDR1 as KGHSH and CDR2 as LQKENI. With 3 bases removed from V and 5 bases from J, the gap between germline ends came to 8 bases. CDR3 size: 13 residues. CDR3 in amino acids: CASSPDTYQPQHF. The CDR3 DNA reads TGTGCCAGCTCACCGGATACCTATCAGCCCCAGCATTTT.

Details on this clonotype: A read error may account for a junction end that differs from germline. The genes are TRBV7-7 and TRBJ2-1, with 8 nucleotides matching TRBD1. From germline, CDR1 is SSHAT and CDR2 FNYEAQ (reference sequence). The CDR3 runs to 15 residues. The CDR3 region has the DNA TGTGCTAGCAGCTTAACAGGGGGTGCCGGGGATGAGCAGTTCTTC. It encodes CASSLTGGAGDEQFF.

There are many counts of this clonotype. The chain carries TRBV7-8 and TRBJ2-7; 13 positions agree with TRBD2. The CDR3 is 16 residues long. In germline, CDR1 is SGHVS, CDR2 FQNEAQ. Germline trimming cut 4 bases from V and 2 bases from J; bases unmatched to any gene: 5. CDR3 DNA sequence: TGTGCCAGCAGCTCCCGGACTAGCGGGAGACCCTACGAGCAGTACTTC. Encoded protein: CASSSRTSGRPYEQYF.

V gene TRBV27 combines with J gene TRBJ2-4, with 10 bases that match TRBD2. The CDR3 runs to 14 residues. Germline loops: CDR1 MNHEY, CDR2 SMNVEV (reference sequence). V lost 6 bases, J lost 8 bases, and 7 bases stayed unmatched. The CDR3 DNA reads TGTGCCAGCAGGACGGGACTAGCGACGGACATTCAGTACTTC. It codes for CASRTGLATDIQYF.

This clonotype was observed a few times. The chain links TRBV30 to TRBJ2-7; TRBD1 aligns across 12 bases. The CDR3 is 15 residues long. Germline-derived CDR1 and CDR2 are GTSNPN and SVGIG (reference sequence). J was trimmed by 7 bases and V by 4 bases; bases with no gene match: 11. Here the CDR3 DNA reads TGTGCCTGGAACCCGCGGGGACAGGGGGCGCGAGAGCAGTACTTC. Residues: CAWNPRGQGAREQYF.

The V call is TRBV27, the J call TRBJ2-1; D unclear. The V end was cut by 0 bases, the J end by 6 bases, with 9 bases between. CDR3 size: 14 residues. Germline V gene data show CDR1 as MNHEY and CDR2 as SMNVEV (reference sequence). The CDR3 loop reads CASSLSATLNEQFF. CDR3 nucleotides: TGTGCCAGCAGTTTATCGGCTACCCTCAATGAGCAGTTCTTC.

This chain uses TRBV24-1 with TRBJ2-5; 7 nucleotides align to TRBD1. The CDR3 consists of 14 residues. The germline CDR1 and CDR2 sequences are KGHDR and SFDVKD. V was clipped by 4 bases and J by 3 bases; unmatched bases: 4. CDR3 loop: CATSEDDREETQYF. For the CDR3, the DNA is TGTGCCACCAGTGAAGATGACAGGGAAGAGACCCAGTACTTC.

This clonotype was recorded many times. The CDR3 bases are TGTGCCAGCAGCCCCGGGACTTTAAACACCGGGGAGCTGTTTTTT. It codes for CASSPGTLNTGELFF. This sequence joins TRBV13 and TRBJ2-2; D might be TRBD2 (6 bases). Trimming cost V 5 bases and J 2 bases, with 12 bases left between them. Germline V lookup: CDR1 PRHDT, CDR2 FYEKMQ (reference sequence). CDR3 length: 15 residues. The full variable domain, in which reference TRBV13 and TRBJ2-2 provide the parts outside the CDR3, is AAGVIQSPRHLIKEKRETATLKCYPIPRHDTVYWYQQGPGQDPQFLISFYEKMQSDKGSIPDRFSAQQFSDYHSELNMSSLELGDSALYFCASSPGTLNTGELFFGEGSRLTVL.

On this clonotype: This could be a read error, since a much larger clone is one nucleotide away. The chain employs TRBV28 and TRBJ2-7; D is possibly TRBD1 or TRBD2 (6 bases each). From germline, CDR1 is MDHEN and CDR2 SYDVKM. The V end lost 3 bases, the J end lost 6 bases, and 15 bases lay between the germline ends. This CDR3 has 14 residues. CDR3 nucleotides: TGTGCCAGCAGTTTGGAGGGACAAATCTGCGAGCAGTACTTC. This codes for CASSLEGQICEQYF.

This clonotype was picked up many times. V gene TRBV20-1 combines with J gene TRBJ1-5; unclear D gene. Germline CDR1 and CDR2: DFQATT and SNEGSKA (reference sequence). CDR3 size: 15 residues. Trimming cost V 1 base and J 7 bases, with 17 bases left between them. The CDR3 here is CSARVGADALQPQHF. CDR3 nucleotide sequence: TGCAGTGCTAGAGTAGGAGCAGATGCGCTCCAGCCCCAGCATTTT.

The CDR3 bases are TGTGCCAGCAGTTACGGGACAGGGGGCGGTGATCGCAATCAGCCCCAGCATTTT. As protein: CASSYGTGGGDRNQPQHF. The chain uses TRBV28 and TRBJ1-5; 12 bases match TRBD1. With 4 bases clipped from V and 2 bases from J, the junction kept 9 bases outside the gene matches. The CDR3 runs 18 residues. Germline CDR1 and CDR2: MDHEN and SYDVKM.

Comment on this clonotype: Germline and junction disagree at one end, which may indicate a read error. The rearrangement joins TRBV20-1 to TRBJ2-7, with no clear D. Germline CDR1 and CDR2: DFQATT and SNEGSKA (reference sequence). The CDR3 spans 11 residues. The CDR3 DNA follows: TGCAGTGCTAGAGATGCCTCCGAGGAGTACTTC. Its protein product is CSARDASEEYF.

This clonotype was counted a few times. The chain employs TRBV29-1 and TRBJ2-5; a weak D match, TRBD2 (6 bases). The germline V gene has CDR1 SQVTM and CDR2 ANQGSEA. The CDR3 is 15 residues long. The V gene lost 2 bases and the J gene lost 5 bases, with 18 bases spanning the gap. The CDR3 region has the DNA TGCAGCGTTGAATCCATGGGAGGTTACGGGGAGACCCAGTACTTC. As protein: CSVESMGGYGETQYF.

The V call is TRBV20-1, the J call TRBJ2-2; tentative D call: TRBD2 (6 bases). The CDR3 sequence is 12 residues long. The ends were cut back, 5 bases at V and 6 bases at J, with 10 bases in the middle. Per germline, CDR1 DFQATT and CDR2 SNEGSKA (reference sequence). CDR3 nucleotides: TGCAGTGCTGCTAGCGCCCCCGGGGAGCTGTTTTTT. Encoded protein: CSAASAPGELFF.

The chain carries TRBV29-1 and TRBJ2-7; maybe TRBD1 (6 bases). Trimming removed 4 bases from V and 0 bases from J, with 13 bases in between. CDR1 is SQVTM, CDR2 ANQGSEA, per germline. The CDR3 runs to 14 residues. The CDR3 is CSVAPGTHSYEQYF. As DNA, the CDR3 is TGCAGCGTTGCCCCCGGGACACACTCCTACGAGCAGTACTTC.

This clonotype was counted only a few times. The J gene is TRBJ1-5, the V gene TRBV12-3 or TRBV12-4; 9 bases map to TRBD1. Losses at the gene ends were 4 bases for V and 3 bases for J; bases not matched to a gene: 4. The CDR3 runs to 15 residues. The DNA of the CDR3 is TGTGCCAGCAGTTCCGGGACAGGGAACAATCAGCCCCAGCATTTT. It translates to CASSSGTGNNQPQHF.

This chain links TRBV20-1 with TRBJ2-7; D is perhaps TRBD2 (5 bases). Germline values: CDR1 DFQATT, CDR2 SNEGSKA (reference sequence). This CDR3 is built from 13 residues. With 6 bases removed from V and 4 bases from J, the gap between germline ends came to 16 bases. The CDR3 protein is CSAVMEAAYEQYF. As DNA, the CDR3 is TGCAGTGCCGTGATGGAGGCAGCATACGAGCAGTACTTC.

Here the CDR3 DNA reads TGTGCCAGCAGCTTAACGGGGGGGACCCAGTACTTC. The encoded protein is CASSLTGGTQYF. V is TRBV11-1 and J is TRBJ2-5, with 7 bases matching TRBD2. This CDR3 is built from 12 residues. Looked up from germline, CDR1 is SGHAT and CDR2 is FQDESV (reference sequence). Losses at the gene ends were 2 bases for V and 7 bases for J; bases not matched to a gene: 1.

Only a few counts were recorded for this clonotype. The V gene is TRBV20-1, the J gene TRBJ2-7; TRBD1 matches 9 bases. This CDR3 region has 14 residues. V dropped 2 bases and J dropped 6; count of bases not matched to a gene: 8. Germline V CDR1 and CDR2: DFQATT, SNEGSKA (reference sequence). CDR3 in DNA: TGCAGTGCTAGACTTTGGACAGGGGACTCCGAGCAGTACTTC. Amino acid sequence: CSARLWTGDSEQYF.

At least ten counts were recorded for this clonotype. The V call is TRBV7-6, the J call TRBJ2-1; 12 nucleotides align to TRBD2. The CDR3 spans 14 residues. Germline V CDR1 and CDR2: SGHVS, FNYEAQ. The ends lost 5 bases at V and 7 bases at J; junction bases unmatched: 3. CDR3: CASSPSGRGNEQFF. The CDR3 DNA follows: TGTGCCAGCAGCCCTAGCGGGAGGGGGAATGAGCAGTTCTTC. Combining the CDR3 with reference TRBV7-6 and TRBJ2-1 gives the whole variable domain GAGVSQSPRYKVTKRGQDVALRCDPISGHVSLYWYRQALGQGPEFLTYFNYEAQQDKSGLPNDRFSAERPEGSISTLTIQRTEQRDSAMYRCASSPSGRGNEQFFGPGTRLTVL.

The J gene is TRBJ2-7, the V gene TRBV6-1; tentatively, D is TRBD2 (6 bases). V was pared by 5 bases and J by 1 base, with 18 bases between. This CDR3 has 16 amino acids. Germline V CDR1 and CDR2: MNHNS, SASEGT. CDR3 sequence reads: CASSTISGVPSYEQYF. The DNA of the CDR3 is TGTGCCAGCAGTACCATTAGCGGAGTCCCTTCCTACGAGCAGTACTTC.

On this clonotype: This may come from a read error, since a much larger clone is one base off. The chain has TRBV7-9 and TRBJ2-7, with TRBD1 matching 9 bases. This CDR3 comprises 15 residues. The germline gives CDR1 SEHNR, CDR2 FQNEAQ (reference sequence). In DNA form, the CDR3 reads TGTGCCAGCAGCACCACAGGGGGCTCGCCCTACAAGCAGTACTTC. This gives the protein CASSTTGGSPYKQYF.

This clonotype appeared many times. The chain recombines TRBV28 with TRBJ2-1; D perhaps matches TRBD1 (6 bases). Looked up from germline, CDR1 is MDHEN and CDR2 is SYDVKM. The CDR3 is 15 amino acids. V was clipped by 6 bases and J by 3 bases, with 15 bases between them. The CDR3 DNA follows: TGTGCCAGCAGGGCCCAACAGGGAAACTACAATGAGCAGTTCTTC. It encodes CASRAQQGNYNEQFF.

This clonotype was seen ten or more times. This CDR3 is CASSLPYPKETQYF. The CDR3 DNA is TGTGCCAGCAGTTTACCCTACCCCAAGGAGACCCAGTACTTC. The chain uses TRBV28 and TRBJ2-5; D is uncertain. From germline, CDR1 is MDHEN and CDR2 SYDVKM. The CDR3 loop spans 14 amino acids. V was trimmed by 2 bases and J by 5 bases, leaving 12 bases between them.